This TCR beta chain was profiled in a study of blood T cell repertoires in COVID-19. The CDR3 spans 12 residues. Per the germline V gene, CDR1 is SGDLS and CDR2 is YYNGEE. Trimming removed 4 bases from V and 3 bases from J, with 7 bases in between. Data came from immunoSEQ multiplex PCR; TCRdb stores just in-frame clones and leaves some out. The table has 140,000 or so clones, about 85% seen once. This clone was seen a few times. The sequence was collected from a woman aged 40 to 50 who had recovered from COVID-19. The chain recombines TRBV9 with TRBJ1-1; D not certain. The sequenced material came from PBMCs or T cells enriched from blood (not recorded which). The CDR3 DNA reads as TGTGCCAGCAGCCCCGGTGACACTGAAGCTTTCTTT. It translates to CASSPGDTEAFF.